This paragraph reports one T cell receptor (beta chain). Its antigen remains unidentified. Splitting the CD4+ cells yielded a CD45RA+ naive subset and a CD45RA-negative memory subset. This specimen comes from a study of shared clonotypes between healthy human individuals. Study summary: CD4 naive cells filled three plates per donor, CD4 memory three, CD8 naive two and CD8 memory one.

The germline gives CDR1 MDHEN, CDR2 SYDVKM. The V gene end was trimmed by 6 bases and the J gene end by 2 bases; junction bases not matched to a gene: 8. The CDR3 has 15 amino acids. Whole-study results and caveats: What limited the represented genetic and exposure-history diversity was the small number of donors. Unshared clonotypes carried lower generation probabilities than those common to all four donors.

Profiling relied on immunoSEQ multiplex PCR, and the TCRdb table lists in-frame clones only, not all of them. This table has about a million clones, more than 60% appearing once. The sample was memory CD4+ T cells sorted from blood. Subset of the sample: CD45RA-negative fraction. The gene calls are TRBV28 and TRBJ2-7; 9 nucleotides match TRBD1. The TCR was taken from a man younger than 35 in good health. The CDR3 protein is CASSNLRTGAYEQYF. CDR3 DNA: TGTGCCAGCAGCAACCTTCGGACAGGGGCCTACGAGCAGTACTTC.